Presented here are 14 T cell receptor beta chains from one specimen sequenced in a study of blood T cell repertoires in COVID-19. Only in-frame clones appear in the TCRdb table, and some are missing; sequencing was by immunoSEQ multiplex PCR. The sample carries 150,000 to 200,000 clones, over 75% recorded once. Sequenced input: PBMCs or T cells enriched from blood (not recorded which). Source of these receptors: a man aged 35 to 55 who had recovered from COVID-19.

V usage is TRBV19 and J usage is TRBJ2-1, with 12 bases that match TRBD2. Germline V CDR1 and CDR2: LNHDA, SQIVND (reference sequence). The CDR3 covers 15 residues. V trimming: 8 bases; J trimming: 10 bases; junction bases outside the gene matches: 12. The CDR3 nucleotides read TGTGCCAGTTCCCTGACTAGCGGGGGAGGACGGGAGCAGTTCTTC. This sequence encodes CASSLTSGGGREQFF.

The table lists this clone with a few counts. The chain carries TRBV5-1 and TRBJ1-6; possible D gene TRBD1, 6 bases. V lost 0 bases and J 8 bases, leaving 12 bases between the germline ends. The CDR3 is made up of 15 amino acids. CDR1 is SGHRS and CDR2 is YFSETQ in the germline V gene. CDR3 sequence (DNA): TGCGCCAGCAGCTTGGGCGGGGGCAGGGATTCACCCCTCCACTTT. Amino acids: CASSLGGGRDSPLHF.

The chain employs TRBV19 and TRBJ1-5; 10 nucleotides line up with TRBD1. V was clipped by 5 bases and J by 7 bases; unmatched bases: 11. Germline CDR1 and CDR2: LNHDA and SQIVND (reference sequence). The CDR3 length is 16 residues. CDR3 nucleotide sequence: TGTGCCAGTAGTGACTCCGGACAGGGGGTTATCCAGCCCCAGCATTTT. This encodes CASSDSGQGVIQPQHF.

This clone was seen once. The gene calls are TRBV7-3 and TRBJ2-2, with a weak D call TRBD1 (5 bases). The germline V and J ends were trimmed by 5 bases and 4 bases, with 14 bases remaining between them. Germline assignment: CDR1 SGHTA and CDR2 FQGTGA. The CDR3 consists of 15 residues. Here the CDR3 DNA reads TGTGCCAGCAGCCCCGACAGAAAATCCACCGGGGAGCTGTTTTTT. It encodes CASSPDRKSTGELFF.

The chain recombines TRBV19 with TRBJ1-5; 7 bases are shared with TRBD1. The CDR3 length is 16 residues. CDR1 LNHDA and CDR2 SQIVND come from the germline V gene (reference sequence). The V segment lost 1 base and the J segment 3 bases; nucleotides outside the gene matches: 6. The CDR3 DNA is TGTGCCAGTAGTATAGCTTTCAGGGGGTTCAATCAGCCCCAGCATTTT. Its translation is CASSIAFRGFNQPQHF. The complete variable domain, with remaining parts taken from reference TRBV19 and TRBJ1-5, reads DGGITQSPKYLFRKEGQNVTLSCEQNLNHDAMYWYRQDPGQGLRLIYYSQIVNDFQKGDIAEGYSVSREKKESFPLTVTSAQKNPTAFYLCASSIAFRGFNQPQHFGDGTRLSIL.

The chain joins TRBV2 to TRBJ2-3, with 9 bases identical to TRBD1. The germline CDR1 and CDR2 sequences are SNHLY and FYNNEI. V shed 3 bases and J 5 bases; nucleotides not matched to a gene: 12. The CDR3 has 17 residues. The CDR3 loop reads CASSEELWDRVGDTQYF. CDR3 DNA sequence: TGTGCCAGCAGTGAGGAGCTATGGGACAGGGTTGGAGATACGCAGTATTTT.

The J gene is TRBJ2-1, the V gene TRBV9; 8 bases are a match to TRBD2. Germline-derived CDR1 and CDR2 are SGDLS and YYNGEE. The CDR3 loop spans 15 amino acids. The junction had 3 bases not matched to a gene; V was cut back by 0 bases and J by 4 bases. The CDR3 nucleotides read TGTGCCAGCAGCGTAGCGGCGGGGGGATACAATGAGCAGTTCTTC. It specifies CASSVAAGGYNEQFF.

The chain carries TRBV3-1 (or the pseudogene TRBV3-2) and TRBJ2-7, with TRBD1 as a possible D gene (6 bases). The CDR3 runs to 13 residues. CDR1 is LGHDT, CDR2 YNNKEL, per germline (reference sequence). Trimming removed 0 bases from V and 6 bases from J, with 9 bases in between. The CDR3 reads CASSQDRGREQYF. CDR3 nucleotide sequence: TGTGCCAGCAGCCAAGACAGGGGTCGCGAGCAGTACTTC.

This chain connects TRBV3-1 (or the pseudogene TRBV3-2) to TRBJ2-5; D may be TRBD1 (5 bases). V was cut by 0 bases and J by 2 bases, with 10 bases left in between. This CDR3 is 15 amino acids long. Germline V gene data show CDR1 as LGHDT and CDR2 as YNNKEL (reference sequence). CDR3 region: CASSQDARGQETQYF. The CDR3 DNA reads as TGTGCCAGCAGCCAAGATGCAAGGGGTCAAGAGACCCAGTACTTC.

The chain has TRBV11-3 and TRBJ1-4; D is unclear. V lost 5 bases and J lost 4, with 5 bases in between. There are 12 residues in the CDR3. Germline V CDR1 and CDR2: SGHNT, YENEEA. The CDR3 region has the DNA TGTGCCAGCAGCATGCGTAATGAAAAACTGTTTTTT. This encodes CASSMRNEKLFF.

Comments on this clone: Distinct nucleotide sequences in the sample also encode this CDR3. The V and J genes are TRBV7-3 and TRBJ2-6, with D maybe TRBD1 (5 bases). The germline V gene encodes CDR1 SGHTA and CDR2 FQGTGA. The V end was cut by 3 bases, the J end by 1 base, with 7 bases between. CDR3 size: 15 residues. In nucleotides, the CDR3 is TGTGCCAGCAGCTTCCAGGGTTCTGGGGCCAACGTCCTGACTTTC. Its translation is CASSFQGSGANVLTF.

The J gene is TRBJ2-5, the V gene TRBV2; possibly TRBD2 for D (7 bases). This CDR3 is built from 14 residues. The germline CDR1 and CDR2 sequences are SNHLY and FYNNEI. V lost 8 bases and J 6 bases, leaving 19 bases between the germline ends. CDR3 nucleotide sequence: TGTGCCAGCGGGGGGGCTGCGAAGATGAAGACCCAGTACTTC. Amino acid sequence: CASGGAAKMKTQYF.

The chain recombines TRBV10-3 with TRBJ1-3; 7 positions match TRBD1. Losses at the gene ends were 7 bases for V and 0 bases for J; bases not matched to a gene: 12. Germline V gives CDR1 ENHRY, CDR2 SYGVKD. This CDR3 is 17 amino acids long. The CDR3 sequence is CAIMFPRQGPSGNTIYF. The CDR3 DNA is TGTGCCATCATGTTCCCCCGACAGGGACCCTCTGGAAACACCATATATTTT.

The V call is TRBV6-5, the J call TRBJ2-5, with TRBD2 as a possible D gene (5 bases). Germline CDR1 reads MNHEY; CDR2 reads SVGAGI. Trimming removed 0 bases from V and 4 bases from J, with 12 bases in between. The CDR3 runs 15 residues. For the CDR3, the DNA is TGTGCCAGCAGTTACTCGATGGAGGATTCAGAGACCCAGTACTTC. Residues: CASSYSMEDSETQYF.